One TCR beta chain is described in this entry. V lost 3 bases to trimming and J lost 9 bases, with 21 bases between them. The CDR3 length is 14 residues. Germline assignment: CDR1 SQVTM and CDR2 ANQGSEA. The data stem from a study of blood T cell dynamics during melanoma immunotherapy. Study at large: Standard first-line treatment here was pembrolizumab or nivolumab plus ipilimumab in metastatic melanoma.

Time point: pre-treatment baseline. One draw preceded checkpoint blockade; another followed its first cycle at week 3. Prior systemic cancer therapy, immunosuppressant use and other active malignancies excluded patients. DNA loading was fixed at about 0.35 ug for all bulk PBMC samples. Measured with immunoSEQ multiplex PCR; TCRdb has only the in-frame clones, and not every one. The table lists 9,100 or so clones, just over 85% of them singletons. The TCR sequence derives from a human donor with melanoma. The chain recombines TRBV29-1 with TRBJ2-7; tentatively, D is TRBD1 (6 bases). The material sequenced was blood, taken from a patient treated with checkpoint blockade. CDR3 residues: CSVDDGTTLIGQYF. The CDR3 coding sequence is TGCAGCGTTGACGACGGGACAACCCTAATAGGGCAGTACTTC.